This paragraph reports one T cell receptor (beta chain). The data derive from a study of blood T cell repertoires in COVID-19. The germline CDR1 and CDR2 sequences are WSHSY and SAAADI. V dropped 6 bases and J dropped 1 base, with 16 bases sitting between them. The CDR3 contains 16 residues. Per the original data handling: Amplification with reference gene primers provided the estimates of nucleated cell counts. The table came from immunoSEQ multiplex PCR; TCRdb's copy has only in-frame clones and leaves some out. For V, J and clone size, that table is used; D and trimming come from the DNA. The sample lists about 280,000 clones, roughly four fifths seen once, with roughly 4.7% in the top ten.

V is TRBV10-2 and J is TRBJ1-3; possible D gene TRBD1, 6 bases. The sequencing input was PBMCs or T cells enriched from blood (not recorded which). This clonotype was sampled from a man aged 35 to 55 who had been exposed to COVID-19. The CDR3 loop reads CASSPGETISGNTIYF. As DNA, the CDR3 is TGCGCCAGCAGCCCAGGGGAGACTATATCTGGAAACACCATATATTTT.